This TCR beta chain was recovered during a study of cytomegalovirus exposure and HLA in healthy donors. A multiplex PCR was run with 60 Vbeta primers and 13 Jbeta primers. Clones were read by immunoSEQ multiplex PCR, and TCRdb kept only the in-frame ones, dropping some. The sample yields about 160,000 clones, roughly 76% seen once. J gave up 5 bases and V 5 bases, and 10 bases lay outside the gene matches. Germline CDR1 SGDLS, CDR2 YYNGEE. The CDR3 length is 15 residues. This clone was seen only a few times. This receptor was identified in a woman aged 50 to 60 in good health and CMV-seronegative. The V and J genes are TRBV9 and TRBJ2-1; 7 bases match TRBD1. The specimen sequenced was PBMCs. CDR3 nucleotides: TGTGCCAGCAGGGCCGTAGCAGGGGGTCACAATGAGCAGTTCTTC. Its translation: CASRAVAGGHNEQFF. Together with reference TRBV9 and TRBJ2-1, the CDR3 gives the full variable domain: DSGVTQTPKHLITATGQRVTLRCSPRSGDLSVYWYQQSLDQGLQFLIQYYNGEERAKGNILERFSAQQFPDLHSELNLSSLELGDSALYFCASRAVAGGHNEQFFGPGTRLTVL.